What follows are 12 T cell receptor beta chains derived from one specimen sequenced in a study of T cells in Graves' hyperthyroidism and ophthalmopathy. The investigators amplified TCR beta CDR3 regions from RNA transcripts. In the first-round RT-PCR of the TCR CDR3, the HTBI primer set was used. TCRdb used MiXCR to reprocess the multiplex PCR reads, holding one entry per CDR3 protein. The sample shows a few hundred thousand distinct CDR3 sequences, around 21% of them seen only once. Sequencing was carried out using blood. The receptors were gathered from a man aged 18 to 29 with Graves' hyperthyroidism.

The chain has TRBV11-2 and TRBJ2-2; a weak D match, TRBD1 (6 bases). This CDR3 comprises 18 residues. Trimming removed 2 bases at V and 4 bases at J, with 20 bases between. The germline CDR1 and CDR2 sequences are SGHAT and FQNNGV. CDR3 DNA sequence: TGTGCCAGCAGCTTATTCTCCTGGACAGACGCGAGCACCGGGGAGCTGTTTTTT. Residues: CASSLFSWTDASTGELFF.

The chain joins TRBV27 to TRBJ1-6; possible D gene TRBD1, 5 bases. V shed 7 bases and J shed 9 bases, with 16 bases lying between them. CDR3 length: 14 residues. Germline CDR1 MNHEY, CDR2 SMNVEV (reference sequence). CDR3 sequence (DNA): TGTGCCAGCAAAGCAGGGTTTTTGTCTTCACCCCTCCACTTT. It encodes CASKAGFLSSPLHF.

As concerns this clonotype: With a much larger clone just one base away, this may be a read error. The V and J genes are TRBV11-2 and TRBJ1-1, with D perhaps TRBD1 (5 bases). V gave up 8 bases and J gave up 6 bases, with 13 bases separating them. Germline CDR1 SGHAT, CDR2 FQNNGV. CDR3 length: 12 residues. The chain's CDR3 is CASGSGAAEAFF. The CDR3, as DNA: TGTGCCAGCGGCTCCGGGGCGGCTGAAGCTTTCTTT.

The table lists this clonotype with many counts. The CDR3 loop is CASTLGYTIYF. DNA of the CDR3: TGTGCCAGCACCCTGGGGTACACCATATATTTT. The chain combines TRBV12-3 or TRBV12-4 with TRBJ1-3; the D is unclear. V dropped 7 bases and J dropped 8 bases, with 9 bases sitting between them. The CDR3 extends over 11 amino acids.

This clonotype was found many times. CDR3 DNA sequence: TGCAGTGCTATAAAACTGTTTCAAGAGACCCAGTACTTC. Translation gives CSAIKLFQETQYF. The V and J genes are TRBV20-1 and TRBJ2-5; D remains unclear. Deletions cut 4 bases from V and 2 bases from J, with 11 bases between. The germline V gene encodes CDR1 DFQATT and CDR2 SNEGSKA (reference sequence). The CDR3 length is 13 residues.

This clonotype was observed many times. V and J are TRBV20-1 and TRBJ1-2, with D unclear. Trimming left V 7 bases short and J 0 bases short, with 9 bases between. CDR3 length: 12 amino acids. Per germline, CDR1 DFQATT and CDR2 SNEGSKA (reference sequence). The CDR3 sequence: CSGEMPNYGYTF. Written as DNA, the CDR3 is TGCAGTGGGGAGATGCCTAACTATGGCTACACCTTC.

This clonotype occurred many times. The gene calls are TRBV28 and TRBJ1-2; 8 bases line up with TRBD1. J was trimmed by 4 bases and V by 2 bases; bases with no gene match: 3. Germline CDR1 and CDR2: MDHEN and SYDVKM. The CDR3 extends over 14 amino acids. The chain's CDR3 is CASSLDRGIYGYTF. DNA of the CDR3: TGTGCCAGCAGTTTAGACAGGGGAATCTATGGCTACACCTTC.

This chain joins TRBV27 and TRBJ1-2, with D possibly being TRBD1 (6 bases). Trimming removed 2 bases from V and 4 bases from J, with 14 bases in between. Germline V gene lookup returns CDR1 MNHEY and CDR2 SMNVEV (reference sequence). The CDR3 has 15 amino acids. The CDR3 nucleotides read TGTGCCAGCAGTTTAGACCCTGGGGGCGGCTATGGCTACACCTTC. It translates to CASSLDPGGGYGYTF.

This clonotype appeared many times. This chain links TRBV14 with TRBJ1-1; 8 nucleotides align to TRBD1. The length of the CDR3 is 15 residues. After removal of 4 bases from V and 1 base from J, the junction contained 5 bases not matched to a gene. The V gene's germline CDR1 is SGHDN and CDR2 FVKESK. The CDR3 coding sequence is TGTGCCAGCAGCCTCCGGACAGGGAAGAACACTGAAGCTTTCTTT. Translating gives CASSLRTGKNTEAFF.

This clonotype has a count of ten or more. The V gene is TRBV7-8, the J gene TRBJ1-1, with a weak D call TRBD1 (5 bases). CDR3 length: 15 amino acids. V lost 5 bases to trimming and J lost 0 bases, with 13 bases between them. The germline V gene has CDR1 SGHVS and CDR2 FQNEAQ. CDR3 loop: CASSAQGIVNTEAFF. The DNA of the CDR3 is TGTGCCAGCAGCGCGCAGGGTATTGTGAACACTGAAGCTTTCTTT.

As DNA, the CDR3 is TGTGCCAGCAGTTACTCGAAAGGACTAGGCTACGAGCAGTACTTC. Its protein product is CASSYSKGLGYEQYF. V and J are TRBV6-2 or TRBV6-3 and TRBJ2-7; TRBD2 matches 7 bases. Trimming at V came to 0 bases and at J to 3 bases, leaving 5 bases not matched to a gene. Germline V lookup: CDR1 MNHEY, CDR2 SVGEGT. This CDR3 is built from 15 residues.

This clonotype was counted ten times or more. The chain carries TRBV6-5 and TRBJ2-7; tentatively, D is TRBD2 (6 bases). V shed 0 bases and J shed 3 bases, with 12 bases lying between them. The CDR3 is 15 residues long. Per the germline V gene, CDR1 is MNHEY and CDR2 is SVGAGI. CDR3 bases: TGTGCCAGCAGTTACTCGACCGGGAGCTTCTACGAGCAGTACTTC. Translated, it gives CASSYSTGSFYEQYF.